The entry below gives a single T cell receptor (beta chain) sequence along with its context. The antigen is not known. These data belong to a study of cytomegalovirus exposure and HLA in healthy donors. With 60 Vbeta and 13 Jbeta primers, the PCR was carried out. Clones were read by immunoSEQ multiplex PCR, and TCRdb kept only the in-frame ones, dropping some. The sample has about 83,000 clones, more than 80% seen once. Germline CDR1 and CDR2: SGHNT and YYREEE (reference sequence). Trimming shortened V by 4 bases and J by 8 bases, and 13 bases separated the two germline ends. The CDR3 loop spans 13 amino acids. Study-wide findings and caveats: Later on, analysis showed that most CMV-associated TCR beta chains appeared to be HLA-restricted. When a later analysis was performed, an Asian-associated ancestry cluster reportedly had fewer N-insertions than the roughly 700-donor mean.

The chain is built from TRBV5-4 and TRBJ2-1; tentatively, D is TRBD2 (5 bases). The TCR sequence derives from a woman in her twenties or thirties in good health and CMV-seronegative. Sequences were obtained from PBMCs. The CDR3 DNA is TGTGCCAGCAGCCCCGGACTGCCCCATGAGCAGTTCTTC. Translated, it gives CASSPGLPHEQFF.